The sequence of this T cell receptor (beta chain) was determined in a study of cytomegalovirus exposure and HLA in healthy donors. TCRdb's copy holds only in-frame clones and misses some; the assay was immunoSEQ multiplex PCR. Of about 130,000 clones listed, 75% to 90% are singletons. With regard to this clone: No antigen is known for it.

Findings and limits, study-wide: Reports indicated that the classifier achieved high specificity and sensitivity in diagnosing cytomegalovirus status. The tendency of first-cohort TCR clusters to co-occur in the 120 validation repertoires was the finding of a later analysis. Cytomegalovirus association was assigned to more than 150 TCR beta chains. The study found most TCR sequences rare, yet found some public TCRs in many donors.

Source material: PBMCs. This TCR was sampled from a young woman in good health and CMV-seropositive.

Here the CDR3 reads CASSHKRRFVEGAQGEKLFF. The CDR3, as DNA: TGCGCCAGCAGCCACAAGAGGAGGTTTGTTGAGGGGGCCCAAGGAGAAAAACTGTTTTTT. V usage is TRBV4-1 and J usage is TRBJ1-4, with 7 bases fitting TRBD1. J lost 8 bases, V lost 3 bases, and 24 bases had no gene match. The CDR3 loop spans 20 amino acids. The germline V gene encodes CDR1 MGHRA and CDR2 YSYEKL.